This T cell receptor beta chain originates from a study of blood T cell repertoires in COVID-19. Across the whole study: The United States, Italy and Spain were the sources of the acute and convalescent COVID-19 samples. Sample material is recorded as cDNA or gDNA derived from T cells, B-cell-depleted T cells, or PBMCs.

The Seattle patients, enrolled during active infection, were followed longitudinally. From germline, CDR1 is KGHDR and CDR2 SFDVKD. The CDR3 runs to 15 residues. The V and J ends lost 3 bases and 5 bases, in that order; junction bases with no gene match: 6. Authors' analysis steps: From reference gene primer amplification, estimates of nucleated cell counts were derived. The protocol was immunoSEQ multiplex PCR, while the TCRdb copy is restricted to in-frame clones and leaves out a portion. That table furnishes V, J and clone size, whereas the DNA furnished D and trimming. The table records about 300,000 clones, around 90% of them present only once.

The rearrangement joins TRBV24-1 to TRBJ2-3, with TRBD2 identical over 8 bases. The source material was peripheral blood. The TCR originated in a woman aged 45-65 years with COVID-19, enrolled during active disease. CDR3 sequence (DNA): TGTGCCACCAGTGATCCGGGAGGGCCCGGAGATACGCAGTATTTT. Translating gives CATSDPGGPGDTQYF.